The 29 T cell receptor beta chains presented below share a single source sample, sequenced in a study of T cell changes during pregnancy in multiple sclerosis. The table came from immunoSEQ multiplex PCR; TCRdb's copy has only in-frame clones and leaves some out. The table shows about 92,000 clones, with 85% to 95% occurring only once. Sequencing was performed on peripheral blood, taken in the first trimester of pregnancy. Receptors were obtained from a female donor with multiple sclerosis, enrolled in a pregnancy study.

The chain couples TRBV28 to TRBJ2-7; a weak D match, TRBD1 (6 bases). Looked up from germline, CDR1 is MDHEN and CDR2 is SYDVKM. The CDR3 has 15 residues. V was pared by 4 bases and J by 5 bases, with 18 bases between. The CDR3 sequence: CASSYGQTWLNEQYF. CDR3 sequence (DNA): TGTGCCAGCAGTTACGGACAGACTTGGCTGAACGAGCAGTACTTC.

CDR3 amino acids: CASQGLAGDYNEQFF. As DNA, the CDR3 is TGTGCGAGTCAGGGACTAGCGGGAGACTACAATGAGCAGTTCTTC. The rearrangement uses TRBV19 and TRBJ2-1; 14 bases align to TRBD2. Germline V CDR1 and CDR2: LNHDA, SQIVND (reference sequence). CDR3 length equals 15 residues.

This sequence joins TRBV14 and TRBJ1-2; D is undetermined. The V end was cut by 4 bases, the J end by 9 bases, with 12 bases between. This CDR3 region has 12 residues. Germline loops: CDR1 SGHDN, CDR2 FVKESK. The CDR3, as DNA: TGTGCCAGCAGCCTCCCAAAGAGGCGCTACACCTTC. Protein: CASSLPKRRYTF.

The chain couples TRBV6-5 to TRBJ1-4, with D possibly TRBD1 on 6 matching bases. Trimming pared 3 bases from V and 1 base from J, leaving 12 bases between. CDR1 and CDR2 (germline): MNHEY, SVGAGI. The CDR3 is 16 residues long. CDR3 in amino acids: CASSYRSDRTNEKLFF. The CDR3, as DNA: TGTGCCAGCAGTTATCGATCGGACAGAACTAATGAAAAACTGTTTTTT.

DNA for the CDR3: TGTGCCAGCAGTTCACCAAGCGGGGGGGGCGCAGATACGCAGTATTTT. Protein product: CASSSPSGGGADTQYF. The J gene is TRBJ2-3, the V gene TRBV6-5, with 10 bases aligning to TRBD2. Germline CDR1 and CDR2: MNHEY and SVGAGI. The trim removed 4 bases at V and 4 bases at J, leaving 8 bases unmatched. The CDR3 spans 16 residues.

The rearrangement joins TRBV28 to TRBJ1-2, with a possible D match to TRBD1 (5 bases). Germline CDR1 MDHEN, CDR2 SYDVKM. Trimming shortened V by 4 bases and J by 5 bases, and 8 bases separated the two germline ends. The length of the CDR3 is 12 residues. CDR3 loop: CASSSRGYGYTF. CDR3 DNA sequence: TGTGCCAGCAGTTCTAGGGGTTATGGCTACACCTTC.

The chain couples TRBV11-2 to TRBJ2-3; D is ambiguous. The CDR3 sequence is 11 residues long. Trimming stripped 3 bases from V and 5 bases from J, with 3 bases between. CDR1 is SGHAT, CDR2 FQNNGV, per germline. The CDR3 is CASSFKDTQYF. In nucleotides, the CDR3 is TGTGCCAGCAGCTTCAAAGATACGCAGTATTTT.

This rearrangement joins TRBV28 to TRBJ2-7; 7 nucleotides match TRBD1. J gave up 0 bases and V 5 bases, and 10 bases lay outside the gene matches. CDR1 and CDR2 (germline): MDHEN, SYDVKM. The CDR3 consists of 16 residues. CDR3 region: CASSPGTVGDSYEQYF. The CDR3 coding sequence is TGTGCCAGCAGTCCCGGGACAGTGGGAGACTCCTACGAGCAGTACTTC.

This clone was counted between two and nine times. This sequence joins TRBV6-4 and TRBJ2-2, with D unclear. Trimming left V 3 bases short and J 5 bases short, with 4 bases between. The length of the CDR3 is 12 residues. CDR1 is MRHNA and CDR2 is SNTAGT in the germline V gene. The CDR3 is CASSESTGELFF. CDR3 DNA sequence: TGTGCCAGCAGTGAGTCGACCGGGGAGCTGTTTTTT.

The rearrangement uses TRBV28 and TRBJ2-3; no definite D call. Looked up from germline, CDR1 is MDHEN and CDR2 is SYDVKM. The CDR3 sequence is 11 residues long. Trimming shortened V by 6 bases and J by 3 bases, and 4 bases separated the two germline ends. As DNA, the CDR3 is TGTGCCAGCAGCCGTACAGATACGCAGTATTTT. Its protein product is CASSRTDTQYF.

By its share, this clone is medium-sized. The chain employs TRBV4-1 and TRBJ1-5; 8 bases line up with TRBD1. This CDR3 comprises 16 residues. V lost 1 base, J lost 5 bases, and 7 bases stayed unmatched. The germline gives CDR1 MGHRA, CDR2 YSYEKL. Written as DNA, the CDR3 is TGCGCCAGCAGCCAAGGCGGGACAGGTAGGGATCAGCCCCAGCATTTT. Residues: CASSQGGTGRDQPQHF.

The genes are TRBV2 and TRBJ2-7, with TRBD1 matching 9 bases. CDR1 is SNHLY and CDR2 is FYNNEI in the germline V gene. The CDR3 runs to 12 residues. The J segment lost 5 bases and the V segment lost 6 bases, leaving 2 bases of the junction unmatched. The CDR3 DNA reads TGTGCCAGCAGGGGGACAGGGAACGAGCAGTACTTC. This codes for CASRGTGNEQYF.

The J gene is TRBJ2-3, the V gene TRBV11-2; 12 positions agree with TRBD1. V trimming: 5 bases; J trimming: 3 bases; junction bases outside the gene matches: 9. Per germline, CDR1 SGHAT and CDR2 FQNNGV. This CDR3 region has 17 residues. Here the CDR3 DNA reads TGTGCCAGCAGCCTCGGGACAGGGGGCGTTGGAACAGATACGCAGTATTTT. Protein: CASSLGTGGVGTDTQYF.

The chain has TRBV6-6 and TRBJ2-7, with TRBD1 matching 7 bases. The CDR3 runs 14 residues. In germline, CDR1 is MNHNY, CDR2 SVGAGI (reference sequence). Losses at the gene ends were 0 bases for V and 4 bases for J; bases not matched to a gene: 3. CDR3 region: CASSYSGTDYEQYF. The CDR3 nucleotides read TGTGCCAGCAGTTACTCGGGGACAGATTACGAGCAGTACTTC.

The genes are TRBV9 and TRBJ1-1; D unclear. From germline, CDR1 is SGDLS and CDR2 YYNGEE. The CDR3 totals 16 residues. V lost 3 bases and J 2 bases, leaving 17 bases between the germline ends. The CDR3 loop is CASSASPGGVNTEAFF. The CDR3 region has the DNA TGTGCCAGCAGCGCAAGCCCAGGCGGGGTAAACACTGAAGCTTTCTTT.

Here the CDR3 DNA reads TGTGCCAGCAGCTTACGGTCGGAGTACGAGCAGTACTTC. This encodes CASSLRSEYEQYF. V gene TRBV7-8 combines with J gene TRBJ2-7; D uncertain. The CDR3 consists of 13 residues. Germline values: CDR1 SGHVS, CDR2 FQNEAQ. Between the trimmed V and J ends, which lost 2 bases and 4 bases, there was a span of 9 bases.

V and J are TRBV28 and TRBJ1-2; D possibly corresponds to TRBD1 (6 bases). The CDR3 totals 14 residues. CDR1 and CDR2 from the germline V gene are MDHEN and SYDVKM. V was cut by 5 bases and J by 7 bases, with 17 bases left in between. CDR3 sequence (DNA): TGTGCCAGCAGTCCCCCCGTGGGGGCGGGTGGCTACACCTTC. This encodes CASSPPVGAGGYTF.

CDR3 protein: CAISAWQVVRDTQYF. DNA for the CDR3: TGTGCCATCAGTGCTTGGCAGGTCGTAAGAGATACGCAGTATTTT. The chain recombines TRBV10-3 with TRBJ2-3; D gene uncertain. Trimming left V 4 bases short and J 5 bases short, with 16 bases between. Germline loops: CDR1 ENHRY, CDR2 SYGVKD. CDR3 length: 15 residues.

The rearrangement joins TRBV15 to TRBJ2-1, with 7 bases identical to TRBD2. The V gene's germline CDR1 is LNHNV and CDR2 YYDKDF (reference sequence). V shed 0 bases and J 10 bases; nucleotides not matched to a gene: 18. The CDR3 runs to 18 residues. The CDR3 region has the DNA TGTGCCACCAGCAGAGAAGCCGCCTTGGGAGGGAGGGGATCAGAGCAGTTCTTC. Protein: CATSREAALGGRGSEQFF.

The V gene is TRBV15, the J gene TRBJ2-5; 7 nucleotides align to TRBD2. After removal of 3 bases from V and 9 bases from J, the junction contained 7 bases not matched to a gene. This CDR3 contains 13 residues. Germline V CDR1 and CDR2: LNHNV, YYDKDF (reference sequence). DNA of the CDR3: TGTGCCACCAGCAGGCCCGGTCGGGGGGCCCAGTACTTC. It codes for CATSRPGRGAQYF.

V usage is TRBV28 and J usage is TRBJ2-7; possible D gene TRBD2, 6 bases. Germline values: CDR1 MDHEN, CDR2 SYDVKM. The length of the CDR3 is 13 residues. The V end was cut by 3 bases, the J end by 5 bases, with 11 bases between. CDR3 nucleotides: TGTGCCAGCAGTTTCCCGGGGGTCAACGAGCAGTACTTC. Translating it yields CASSFPGVNEQYF.

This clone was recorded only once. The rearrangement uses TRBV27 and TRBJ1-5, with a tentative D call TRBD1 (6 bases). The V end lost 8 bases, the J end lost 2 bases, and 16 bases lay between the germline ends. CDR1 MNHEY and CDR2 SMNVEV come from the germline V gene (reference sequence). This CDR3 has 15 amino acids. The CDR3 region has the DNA TGTGCCAGCTCCCTAGGGGGGGGCGGCAATCAGCCCCAGCATTTT. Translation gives CASSLGGGGNQPQHF.

The CDR3 reads CASLAFTEAFF. CDR3 coding DNA: TGTGCCAGCCTCGCGTTCACTGAAGCTTTCTTT. V is TRBV6-6 and J is TRBJ1-1; no firm D call. With 8 bases removed from V and 4 bases from J, the gap between germline ends came to 8 bases. This CDR3 is 11 amino acids long. Germline CDR1 and CDR2: MNHNY and SVGAGI (reference sequence).

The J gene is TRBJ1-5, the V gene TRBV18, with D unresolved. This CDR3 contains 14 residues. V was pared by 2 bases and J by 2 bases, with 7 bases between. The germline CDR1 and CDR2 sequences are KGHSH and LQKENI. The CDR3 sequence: CASSPEGGNQPQHF. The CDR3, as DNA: TGTGCCAGCTCACCAGAGGGCGGCAATCAGCCCCAGCATTTT.

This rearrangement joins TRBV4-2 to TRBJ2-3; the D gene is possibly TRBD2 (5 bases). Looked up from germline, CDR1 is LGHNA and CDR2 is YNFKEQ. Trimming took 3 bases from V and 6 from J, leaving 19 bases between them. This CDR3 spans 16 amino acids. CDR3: CASSQAGLVQRDTQYF. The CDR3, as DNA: TGTGCCAGCAGCCAGGCTGGACTGGTACAAAGGGATACGCAGTATTTT.

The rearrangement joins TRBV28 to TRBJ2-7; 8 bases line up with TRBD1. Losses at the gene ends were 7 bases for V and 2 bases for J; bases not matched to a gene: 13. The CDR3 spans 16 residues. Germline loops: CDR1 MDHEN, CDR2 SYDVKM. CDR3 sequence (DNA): TGTGCCAGCAAGCAAGCAGGGACAGGTTTTACCTACGAGCAGTACTTC. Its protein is CASKQAGTGFTYEQYF.

This chain's CDR3 is CASSSRGGTGDEQYF. Written as DNA, the CDR3 is TGTGCCAGCAGCTCGAGAGGGGGGACAGGGGACGAGCAGTACTTC. The chain recombines TRBV9 with TRBJ2-7, with 10 bases matching TRBD1. Germline values: CDR1 SGDLS, CDR2 YYNGEE. V was pared by 4 bases and J by 5 bases, with 9 bases of the junction left unmatched. This CDR3 is built from 15 residues.

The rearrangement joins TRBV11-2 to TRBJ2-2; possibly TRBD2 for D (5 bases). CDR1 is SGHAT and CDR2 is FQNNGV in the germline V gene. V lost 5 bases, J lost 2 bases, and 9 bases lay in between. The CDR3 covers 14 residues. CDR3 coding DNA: TGTGCCAGCAGCCGGGAACCCAACACCGGGGAGCTGTTTTTT. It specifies CASSREPNTGELFF. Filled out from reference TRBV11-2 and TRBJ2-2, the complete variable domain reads EAGVAQSPRYKIIEKRQSVAFWCNPISGHATLYWYQQILGQGPKLLIQFQNNGVVDDSQLPKDRFSAERLKGVDSTLKIQPAKLEDSAVYLCASSREPNTGELFFGEGSRLTVL.

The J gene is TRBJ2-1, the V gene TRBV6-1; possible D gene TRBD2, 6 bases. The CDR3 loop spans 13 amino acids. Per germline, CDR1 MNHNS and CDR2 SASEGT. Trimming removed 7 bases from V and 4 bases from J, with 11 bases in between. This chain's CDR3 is CASTPGEYNEQFF. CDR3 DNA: TGTGCCAGCACCCCGGGGGAATACAATGAGCAGTTCTTC.